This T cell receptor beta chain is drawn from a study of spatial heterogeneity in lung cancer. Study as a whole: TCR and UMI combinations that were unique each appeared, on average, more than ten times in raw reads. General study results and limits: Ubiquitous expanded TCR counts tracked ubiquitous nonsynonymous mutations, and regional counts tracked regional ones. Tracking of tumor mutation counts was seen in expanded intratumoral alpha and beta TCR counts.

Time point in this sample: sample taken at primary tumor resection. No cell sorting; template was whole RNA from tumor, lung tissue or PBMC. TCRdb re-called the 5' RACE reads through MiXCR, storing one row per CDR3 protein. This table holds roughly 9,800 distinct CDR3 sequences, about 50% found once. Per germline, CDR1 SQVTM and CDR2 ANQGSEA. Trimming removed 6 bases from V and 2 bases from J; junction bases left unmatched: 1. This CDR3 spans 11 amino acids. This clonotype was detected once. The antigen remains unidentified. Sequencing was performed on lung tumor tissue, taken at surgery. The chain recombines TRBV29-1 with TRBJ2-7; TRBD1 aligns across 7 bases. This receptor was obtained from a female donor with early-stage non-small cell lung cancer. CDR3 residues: CSVQGAYEQYF. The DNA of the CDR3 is TGCAGCGTCCAGGGGGCCTACGAGCAGTACTTC.